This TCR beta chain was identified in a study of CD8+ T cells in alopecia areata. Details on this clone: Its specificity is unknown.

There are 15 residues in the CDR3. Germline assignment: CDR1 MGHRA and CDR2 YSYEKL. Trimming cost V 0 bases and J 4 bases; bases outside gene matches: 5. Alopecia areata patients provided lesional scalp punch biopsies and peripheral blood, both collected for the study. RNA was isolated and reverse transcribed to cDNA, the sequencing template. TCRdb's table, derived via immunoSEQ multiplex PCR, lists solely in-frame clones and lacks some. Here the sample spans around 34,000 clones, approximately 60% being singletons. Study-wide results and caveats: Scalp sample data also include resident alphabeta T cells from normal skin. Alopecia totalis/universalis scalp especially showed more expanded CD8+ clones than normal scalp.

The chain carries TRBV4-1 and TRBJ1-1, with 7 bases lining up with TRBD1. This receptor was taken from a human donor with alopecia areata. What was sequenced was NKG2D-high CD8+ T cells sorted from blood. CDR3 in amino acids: CASSQDGAGGTEAFF. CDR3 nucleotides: TGCGCCAGCAGCCAAGATGGGGCAGGGGGCACTGAAGCTTTCTTT.